The entry below gives a single TCR beta chain sequence along with its context. The sample is drawn from a study of blood T cell repertoires in COVID-19. Participants classified as exposed had met a COVID-19 case within 2 weeks before study entry. Deletions cut 1 base from V and 5 bases from J, with 15 bases between. Germline V gene data show CDR1 as SGHNT and CDR2 as YENEEA. This CDR3 comprises 15 residues. The data were produced by immunoSEQ multiplex PCR, yet TCRdb's version contains in-frame clones alone and is incomplete. The sample lists around 130,000 clones, under 90% occurring once. This chain uses TRBV11-3 with TRBJ2-7; no clear D. Sequencing input: PBMCs or T cells enriched from blood (not recorded which). This receptor was identified in a woman between 18 and 29 years old who had been exposed to COVID-19. The DNA of the CDR3 is TGTGCCAGCAGCTTAGGACCAGGTATCCCCGACGAGCAGTACTTC. This sequence encodes CASSLGPGIPDEQYF.